The 28 T cell receptor beta chains below all came from one sample that was sequenced in a study of blood T cell repertoires in COVID-19. Clones were sequenced by immunoSEQ multiplex PCR, and TCRdb holds only the in-frame ones, with some missing. Seen here are 200,000 to 250,000 clones, 80% observed once, and the top ten hold 7.2%. Sequenced: peripheral blood. Every receptor here comes from a woman in her 70s with acute or convalescent COVID-19.

The V call is TRBV3-1 (or the pseudogene TRBV3-2), the J call TRBJ2-7; D may be TRBD1 (6 bases). Trimming took 6 bases from V and 2 from J, leaving 14 bases between them. Per germline, CDR1 LGHDT and CDR2 YNNKEL (reference sequence). The length of the CDR3 is 14 residues. This CDR3 is CASRASGTTYEQYF. DNA of the CDR3: TGTGCCAGCAGGGCTTCCGGGACAACCTACGAGCAGTACTTC.

The chain uses TRBV27 and TRBJ1-1; D gene uncertain. V was pared by 5 bases and J by 1 base, with 11 bases between. CDR3 size: 14 residues. Looked up from germline, CDR1 is MNHEY and CDR2 is SMNVEV (reference sequence). The CDR3 region has the DNA TGTGCCAGCAGTCCCGTCGGAGGGAACACTGAAGCTTTCTTT. Amino acid sequence: CASSPVGGNTEAFF.

The genes are TRBV5-1 and TRBJ2-3; 10 bases match TRBD2. V shed 4 bases and J 5 bases; nucleotides not matched to a gene: 10. The CDR3 is 16 amino acids. Germline CDR1 and CDR2: SGHRS and YFSETQ. In DNA, the CDR3 is TGCGCCAGCAGCCTCGAAGCGGGGGGGCCTGGAGATACGCAGTATTTT. Translation: CASSLEAGGPGDTQYF.

The gene calls are TRBV7-8 and TRBJ2-5; TRBD2 matches at 8 bases. CDR1 and CDR2 (germline): SGHVS, FQNEAQ. Germline trimming cut 6 bases from V and 5 bases from J; bases unmatched to any gene: 2. The CDR3 has 12 residues. Here the CDR3 reads CASRLAGETQYF. Here the CDR3 DNA reads TGTGCCAGCAGGCTAGCGGGCGAGACCCAGTACTTC.

This clone was found once. The chain links TRBV7-9 to TRBJ2-2, with a possible D match to TRBD2 (5 bases). Germline V lookup: CDR1 SEHNR, CDR2 FQNEAQ (reference sequence). This CDR3 has 14 amino acids. Trimming removed 4 bases at V and 1 base at J, with 7 bases between. CDR3 sequence: CASSSGGNTGELFF. The CDR3 DNA sequence: TGTGCCAGCAGCTCTGGAGGGAACACCGGGGAGCTGTTTTTT.

CDR3 protein: CASSQGSGTEAFF. The CDR3 nucleotides are TGTGCCAGCAGCCAGGGTTCGGGCACTGAAGCTTTCTTT. This chain connects TRBV3-1 (or the pseudogene TRBV3-2) to TRBJ1-1; no firm D call. This CDR3 has 13 residues. Germline V gene data show CDR1 as LGHDT and CDR2 as YNNKEL (reference sequence). V was cut by 3 bases and J by 4 bases, with 9 bases left in between.

The rearrangement uses TRBV7-2 and TRBJ2-2; tentative D call: TRBD2 (6 bases). The CDR3 is 17 amino acids. V gave up 4 bases and J gave up 7 bases, with 22 bases separating them. Germline CDR1 and CDR2: SGHTA and FQGNSA. The CDR3 coding sequence is TGTGCCAGCAGCTCGATGCTTGGGACTCGAGCGGGCGGGGAGCTGTTTTTT. Protein sequence: CASSSMLGTRAGGELFF.

V gene TRBV7-2 combines with J gene TRBJ2-1, with D possibly being TRBD1 (7 bases). In germline, CDR1 is SGHTA, CDR2 FQGNSA. V was cut by 1 base and J by 8 bases, with 12 bases left in between. This CDR3 comprises 14 residues. The CDR3 DNA follows: TGTGCCAGCAGCTTAGGGCAGGGGGGCGATGAGCAGTTCTTC. Translating it yields CASSLGQGGDEQFF.

The chain joins TRBV4-1 to TRBJ2-3; D may be TRBD2 (5 bases). The CDR3 is 17 residues long. The germline V and J ends were trimmed by 1 base and 4 bases, with 18 bases remaining between them. Germline V gene sequence: CDR1 MGHRA, CDR2 YSYEKL. The DNA of the CDR3 is TGCGCCAGCAGCCAAGTACCAAGGGCCGGGGTCCCAGATACGCAGTATTTT. It specifies CASSQVPRAGVPDTQYF.

The chain couples TRBV7-7 to TRBJ1-3, with 7 bases that match TRBD1. V was pared by 5 bases and J by 4 bases, with 5 bases of the junction left unmatched. The CDR3 covers 14 residues. Germline V CDR1 and CDR2: SSHAT, FNYEAQ (reference sequence). This CDR3 is CASSAQGGGNTIYF. CDR3 nucleotide sequence: TGTGCCAGCAGCGCCCAGGGGGGAGGAAACACCATATATTTT.

The CDR3 coding sequence is TGTGCCAGCGGCAGGCAAGAGACCCAGTACTTC. Residues: CASGRQETQYF. The J gene is TRBJ2-5, the V gene TRBV12-3 or TRBV12-4; no definite D call. The CDR3 contains 11 residues. Trimming took off 8 bases at V and 2 bases at J, with 6 bases between the two ends.

The rearrangement links TRBV3-1 (or the pseudogene TRBV3-2) to TRBJ2-3; 8 bases agree with TRBD2. The germline V gene has CDR1 LGHDT and CDR2 YNNKEL (reference sequence). The ends lost 10 bases at V and 1 base at J; junction bases unmatched: 1. This CDR3 has 12 residues. In DNA, the CDR3 is TGTGCCACAGCGGGGGGCACAGATACGCAGTATTTT. Translated, it gives CATAGGTDTQYF.

The chain joins TRBV7-9 to TRBJ2-3, with 7 bases that match TRBD2. Trimming cost V 2 bases and J 1 base; bases outside gene matches: 3. Germline CDR1 reads SEHNR; CDR2 reads FQNEAQ (reference sequence). The CDR3 contains 15 residues. This CDR3 reads CASSLFLAGTDTQYF. The DNA of the CDR3 is TGTGCCAGCAGCTTATTCCTAGCGGGCACAGATACGCAGTATTTT.

The chain uses TRBV10-1 and TRBJ2-5; possible D gene TRBD1, 6 bases. Per germline, CDR1 WNHNN and CDR2 SYGVQD (reference sequence). Trimming took off 5 bases at V and 2 bases at J, with 12 bases between the two ends. The CDR3 totals 14 residues. The CDR3 sequence: CASSPGTLQETQYF. In DNA, the CDR3 is TGCGCCAGCAGTCCCGGGACACTTCAAGAGACCCAGTACTTC.

The chain's CDR3 is CASSNRGDSPLHF. The CDR3 DNA is TGTGCCAGCAGTAACCGGGGAGATTCACCCCTCCACTTT. The rearrangement joins TRBV12-3 or TRBV12-4 to TRBJ1-6; no definite D call. CDR3 length: 13 amino acids. The V end lost 5 bases, the J end lost 8 bases, and 10 bases lay between the germline ends.

The chain employs TRBV6-2 or TRBV6-3 and TRBJ2-7; 12 positions agree with TRBD2. The CDR3 covers 15 residues. The V and J ends lost 5 bases and 3 bases, in that order; junction bases with no gene match: 5. Germline V gene lookup returns CDR1 MNHEY and CDR2 SVGEGT. CDR3 nucleotide sequence: TGTGCCAGCAGTCTCGGGACTAGCGGGCTCTACGAGCAGTACTTC. This gives the protein CASSLGTSGLYEQYF.

This clone was detected only a few times. The chain is built from TRBV7-2 and TRBJ2-2; D is unresolved. CDR3 size: 14 residues. Germline assignment: CDR1 SGHTA and CDR2 FQGNSA. V was clipped by 2 bases and J by 6 bases, with 10 bases between them. CDR3 sequence: CASSLFPGSGELFF. CDR3 in DNA: TGTGCCAGCAGCTTATTTCCGGGTTCCGGGGAGCTGTTTTTT.

This sequence joins TRBV3-1 (or the pseudogene TRBV3-2) and TRBJ2-1, with TRBD2 matching 9 bases. CDR3 length equals 16 residues. V lost 4 bases, J lost 0 bases, and 4 bases stayed unmatched. Germline lookup yields CDR1 LGHDT and CDR2 YNNKEL (reference sequence). CDR3 amino acids: CASSLIAGVSYNEQFF. CDR3 DNA sequence: TGTGCCAGCAGCCTAATAGCGGGGGTCTCCTACAATGAGCAGTTCTTC.

This clone was counted between two and nine times. This chain joins TRBV24-1 and TRBJ1-4; 10 bases match TRBD1. J gave up 6 bases and V 3 bases, and 0 bases lay outside the gene matches. Germline V gene lookup returns CDR1 KGHDR and CDR2 SFDVKD. The CDR3 length is 14 residues. The CDR3 here is CATSDGQGDEKLFF. CDR3 bases: TGTGCCACCAGTGATGGACAGGGGGATGAAAAACTGTTTTTT.

The chain carries TRBV6-2 or TRBV6-3 and TRBJ2-3, with D unclear. Germline V CDR1 and CDR2: MNHEY, SVGEGT. V shed 2 bases and J shed 3 bases, with 12 bases lying between them. The CDR3 consists of 15 residues. CDR3 loop: CASSYGQDTTDTQYF. CDR3 DNA sequence: TGTGCCAGCAGTTACGGGCAAGATACGACAGATACGCAGTATTTT.

This sequence joins TRBV18 and TRBJ1-3; D is unresolved. The CDR3 contains 17 residues. V gave up 4 bases and J gave up 0 bases, with 16 bases separating them. Germline assignment: CDR1 KGHSH and CDR2 LQKENI. This CDR3 is CASSRIANSDSGNTIYF. The CDR3 nucleotides read TGTGCCAGCTCACGAATTGCAAATAGCGACTCTGGAAACACCATATATTTT.

This clone was recorded a few times. The V call is TRBV7-8, the J call TRBJ2-7; the match to TRBD2 covers 7 bases. The CDR3 runs to 14 residues. Germline V lookup: CDR1 SGHVS, CDR2 FQNEAQ. After removal of 6 bases from V and 6 bases from J, the junction contained 11 bases not matched to a gene. The CDR3 DNA reads as TGTGCCAGCAGTCGGACTAGAAACGAAGGCGAGCAGTACTTC. Translating gives CASSRTRNEGEQYF.

This clone was recorded only once. Mismatch with germline at one junction end may stem from a read error. The genes are TRBV7-8 and TRBJ2-4; D not resolved. CDR3 length equals 11 residues. Germline V lookup: CDR1 SGHVS, CDR2 FQNEAQ. The DNA for the CDR3 is TGCCCCTGGGCAGTAAGAGACATTCAGTACTTC. Translation gives CPWAVRDIQYF.

The chain combines TRBV9 with TRBJ2-7; 11 positions agree with TRBD2. This CDR3 region has 19 residues. The junction had 16 bases not matched to a gene; V was cut back by 3 bases and J by 2 bases. The germline CDR1 and CDR2 sequences are SGDLS and YYNGEE. The CDR3 DNA reads as TGTGCCAGCAGCGAGCGGGATGGTAGCGGGGGGGTTAAAGCCTACGAGCAGTACTTC. Translated: CASSERDGSGGVKAYEQYF.

The chain links TRBV10-3 to TRBJ1-4; no reliable D call. CDR1 ENHRY and CDR2 SYGVKD come from the germline V gene. The CDR3 is 15 residues long. The ends were cut back, 0 bases at V and 5 bases at J, with 10 bases in the middle. The CDR3 sequence is CAISESDTENEKLFF. The CDR3 region has the DNA TGTGCCATCAGTGAGTCCGACACTGAAAATGAAAAACTGTTTTTT.

This rearrangement joins TRBV11-3 to TRBJ2-3, with D tentatively TRBD1 (6 bases). V gave up 6 bases and J gave up 0 bases, with 10 bases separating them. Germline V lookup: CDR1 SGHNT, CDR2 YENEEA. The CDR3 sequence is 14 residues long. The CDR3: CASSGQTSTDTQYF. DNA for the CDR3: TGTGCCAGCAGTGGACAGACTAGCACAGATACGCAGTATTTT.

The genes are TRBV9 and TRBJ2-5; unclear D gene. The CDR3 sequence is 13 residues long. Germline values: CDR1 SGDLS, CDR2 YYNGEE. Trimming left V 3 bases short and J 5 bases short, with 11 bases between. CDR3 region: CASSGEASETQYF. DNA for the CDR3: TGTGCCAGCAGCGGTGAGGCGAGTGAGACCCAGTACTTC.

The rearrangement uses TRBV5-6 and TRBJ1-2; D gene uncertain. CDR3 length: 12 residues. Trimming removed 7 bases at V and 1 base at J, with 8 bases between. The germline V gene has CDR1 SGHDT and CDR2 YYEEEE. CDR3 residues: CASGPDNYGYTF. Here the CDR3 DNA reads TGTGCCAGCGGGCCGGATAACTATGGCTACACCTTC. The entire variable domain, with the rest obtained from reference TRBV5-6 and TRBJ1-2, is as follows: DAGVTQSPTHLIKTRGQQVTLRCSPKSGHDTVSWYQQALGQGPQFIFQYYEEEERQRGNFPDRFSGHQFPNYSSELNVNALLLGDSALYLCASGPDNYGYTFGSGTRLTVV.